Listed below are T cell receptor beta chains from one sample, sequenced in a study of blood T cells in healthy people across ages. TCRdb re-analysed the 5' RACE reads in MiXCR, keeping a single row per CDR3 protein. There are about a million distinct CDR3 sequences in the sample; roughly 51% occur only once, and roughly 23% lies in the top ten. The sequenced material came from blood. The receptors derive from an older woman in good health. CDR3s include the opening cysteine and the closing phenylalanine or tryptophan. The order of the fields is J gene, D gene, V gene, clone size, CDR3 protein, CDR3 DNA. A D gene is named only where the DNA matches it firmly. Rows give clone size only sometimes, using once, few, many, or a class for an expanded clone.

J gene: TRBJ1-4; D gene: TRBD1; V gene: TRBV29-1; clone size: .; CDR3 protein: CSVVQGLNEKLFF; CDR3 DNA: TGCAGCGTTGTACAGGGGCTGAATGAAAAACTGTTTTTT
J gene: TRBJ2-5; D gene: TRBD2; V gene: TRBV7-2; clone size: .; CDR3 protein: CASSSRRERETQYF; CDR3 DNA: TGTGCCAGCAGCTCGCGGCGGGAGAGAGAGACCCAGTACTTC
J gene: TRBJ2-7; D gene: .; V gene: TRBV4-2; clone size: few; CDR3 protein: CASSQDWGSVSYEQYF; CDR3 DNA: TGTGCCAGCAGCCAAGACTGGGGGAGTGTGTCCTACGAGCAGTACTTC
J gene: TRBJ2-1; D gene: .; V gene: TRBV5-6; clone size: .; CDR3 protein: CASSSQGLPLSEQFF; CDR3 DNA: TGTGCCAGCAGCTCCCAGGGACTTCCGCTTAGTGAGCAGTTCTTC
J gene: TRBJ2-3; D gene: TRBD2; V gene: TRBV12-3/TRBV12-4; clone size: .; CDR3 protein: CASSQLAGVIDTQYF; CDR3 DNA: TGTGCCAGCAGCCAATTAGCGGGAGTGATAGATACGCAGTATTTT
J gene: TRBJ1-1; D gene: .; V gene: TRBV12-3/TRBV12-4; clone size: .; CDR3 protein: CASTLRTREAFF; CDR3 DNA: TGTGCCAGCACCCTCCGGACTCGTGAAGCTTTCTTT
J gene: TRBJ2-1; D gene: TRBD2; V gene: TRBV4-2; clone size: .; CDR3 protein: CASSHLAGIGSYNEQFF; CDR3 DNA: TGTGCCAGCAGCCACCTAGCGGGAATAGGTTCCTACAATGAGCAGTTCTTC
J gene: TRBJ2-1; D gene: TRBD2; V gene: TRBV7-9; clone size: .; CDR3 protein: CASSLNAAGVKQFF; CDR3 DNA: TGTGCCAGCAGCTTAAACGCGGCGGGAGTTAAGCAGTTCTTC
J gene: TRBJ1-2; D gene: .; V gene: TRBV5-1; clone size: .; CDR3 protein: CASSLDQPVHYGYTF; CDR3 DNA: TGCGCCAGCAGCTTGGATCAGCCCGTCCATTATGGCTACACCTTC
J gene: TRBJ2-5; D gene: .; V gene: TRBV5-1; clone size: .; CDR3 protein: CASSLGTEKETQYF; CDR3 DNA: TGCGCCAGCAGCTTGGGGACAGAAAAAGAGACCCAGTACTTC
J gene: TRBJ2-7; D gene: .; V gene: TRBV20-1; clone size: .; CDR3 protein: CSARDRSVLGYEQYF; CDR3 DNA: TGCAGTGCTCGGGACCGGTCCGTTTTGGGCTACGAGCAGTACTTC
J gene: TRBJ2-3; D gene: TRBD1; V gene: TRBV27; clone size: .; CDR3 protein: CASTEDRGGDTQYF; CDR3 DNA: TGTGCCAGCACCGAGGACAGGGGAGGGGATACGCAGTATTTT
J gene: TRBJ2-3; D gene: .; V gene: TRBV12-3/TRBV12-4; clone size: few; CDR3 protein: CASSHEEWYTDTQYF; CDR3 DNA: TGTGCCAGCAGTCACGAGGAGTGGTACACAGATACGCAGTATTTT
J gene: TRBJ2-4; D gene: TRBD1; V gene: TRBV7-2; clone size: .; CDR3 protein: CASSSGQGWNIQYF; CDR3 DNA: TGTGCCAGCAGCTCGGGACAGGGTTGGAACATTCAGTACTTC
J gene: TRBJ2-3; D gene: .; V gene: TRBV11-3; clone size: .; CDR3 protein: CASSPGGTPEVDTQYF; CDR3 DNA: TGTGCCAGCAGCCCCGGTGGGACTCCCGAAGTGGATACGCAGTATTTT
J gene: TRBJ2-7; D gene: .; V gene: TRBV30; clone size: .; CDR3 protein: CAWSLGRYEQYF; CDR3 DNA: TGTGCCTGGAGTCTTGGGCGCTACGAGCAGTACTTC
J gene: TRBJ2-5; D gene: .; V gene: TRBV25-1; clone size: .; CDR3 protein: CASSEFLSVETQYF; CDR3 DNA: TGTGCCAGCAGTGAATTTCTCAGTGTAGAGACCCAGTACTTC
J gene: TRBJ1-6; D gene: .; V gene: TRBV12-3/TRBV12-4; clone size: .; CDR3 protein: CASSLVRSSPLHF; CDR3 DNA: TGTGCCAGCAGTTTAGTTAGGAGTTCACCCCTCCACTTT
J gene: TRBJ2-3; D gene: TRBD2; V gene: TRBV20-1; clone size: few; CDR3 protein: CSASPPSGSTDTQYF; CDR3 DNA: TGCAGTGCTAGTCCTCCCAGCGGGAGTACAGATACGCAGTATTTT
J gene: TRBJ2-1; D gene: TRBD2; V gene: TRBV15; clone size: .; CDR3 protein: CATSRDHLQREGVYEQFF; CDR3 DNA: TGTGCCACCAGCAGAGATCACCTTCAGCGGGAGGGGGTCTATGAGCAGTTCTTC